This paragraph reports one TCR beta chain. No antigen is known for it. No much larger clone exists at a distance of one base, and base qualities are not known. The cohort was made up of hundreds of healthy bone marrow donors. At the time of sampling, all cohort members were nominally healthy, though unrecorded immune exposures were likely present. The donor tested CMV seronegative, placing the donor among the approximately 360 seronegative members of the cohort. A peripheral blood sample was provided by each donor, and peripheral blood mononuclear cells were used for TCR beta sequencing. Genomic DNA was extracted from the blood cell samples with the Qiagen DNeasy Blood Extraction Kit. This entry is derived from a study of cytomegalovirus exposure and HLA in healthy donors (dated by TCRdb to the late 2010s). With respect to the entire study: In an earlier analysis of roughly 500 of the donors, 276 Gb of sequence data and 117 million unique TCR beta sequences from about 179 million T cells were reported. Both class I and class II loci were covered by HLA typing, at four-digit resolution. Among the roughly 390 genotyped donors, approximately 81% belonged to the genetic ancestry cluster associated with self-reported Caucasian donors. A later genetic analysis took genome-wide SNP genotypes for about 55% of the 666 donors and used that subset as a discovery cohort. Along with the roughly 670-subject first cohort, a separate validation cohort of more than 90 different subjects was used. Using immunosequencing, the study profiled T cell repertoires from fewer than 850 subjects and related those repertoires to cytomegalovirus serostatus. In a later analysis, previously published TCR beta repertoires from fewer than 750 donors were re-analyzed and high-resolution HLA genotyping was added so that TCR occurrence patterns could be studied. All discovery cohort repertoires had been generated on a single sequencing platform. In the later analysis, no new phenotypic data were used to find candidate immune exposures; instead, reliance was placed on TCR beta sequences and their occurrence across donors. On average, roughly 240,000 unique TCR beta nucleotide sequences were sequenced per donor among several hundred genotyped donors of the cohort, with roughly a sixth of those sequences being non-productive. The study combined high-throughput TCR immunosequencing, statistical association of individual TCRs with disease status, and machine learning to predict cytomegalovirus infection status. In an earlier analysis of roughly 580 of the donors, high-throughput TCR beta sequencing was used to judge whether each TCR beta V gene segment behaved as functional or pseudogenic. The aim of the study was to test whether cataloging public T cell receptors could identify signatures of past pathogen exposure. Donor age, sex, ethnicity and CMV serostatus were compiled alongside the repertoire data. The number of donors typed differed by locus, with about 629-640 for A, B, C, DRB1 and DQB1, around 560 for DQA1, 600 to 610 for DPA1, and 472 for DPB1. An early release that covered 500 to 800 HLA-typed donors contained approximately 320 gigabases of sequencing data and tens of millions of unique TCR sequences. Roughly five DR-DQ haplotypes were handled as single units for association and clustering because linkage in the cohort was strong.

Beyond this particular receptor, the publication reports: According to a later analysis, TCR association rates differed among HLA loci, with DRB1 alleles showing the most associated TCRs and HLA-C alleles showing the fewest. A later genetic analysis reported fewer N-insertions in productive TCRs among donors in an Asian-associated ancestry cluster than the roughly 690-donor mean. According to a later analysis, parvovirus B19, influenza, CMV and Epstein-Barr virus appeared linked to several top co-occurrence clusters. CMV serostatus was the only immune exposure information available for the cohort. Correlated functional status among segregating V segments might reflect linkage disequilibrium, but an unknown experimental factor could not be ruled out. The 87-base-pair reads could not distinguish some IMGT-functional V segments, including TRBV6-2 and TRBV6-3, so those segments were excluded. The study listed 150 to 200 TCR beta chains as associated with cytomegalovirus. In a later analysis, most CMV-associated TCR beta chains were found to appear HLA-restricted, with HLA associations seemingly driven largely by CMV exposure. In a later genetic analysis, a missense DCLRE1C variant was associated with V-gene and J-gene trimming of TCR beta chains, and the association was replicated in an independent cohort. While some public TCRs were present in many individuals, most TCR sequences turned up only very rarely across donors. A further reported finding was that TCR beta sequences accurately predicted the HLA-A and HLA-B alleles for most subjects in the first cohort. Specific HLA alleles were associated with 18,000 or so TCR beta sequences at a false discovery rate of 0.05 in a later analysis. In vitro tests confirmed that a few of the cytomegalovirus-associated TCR beta chains recognize cytomegalovirus antigens. A cluster of highly shared sequence variants was judged likely to be a technical artifact of the sequencing pipeline. Broadly in line with IMGT annotations, most TCR beta V segments showed up in productive rearrangements about 87% or about 30% of the time in an earlier analysis of about 500 of the donors. This cohort had only TCR beta chains sequenced, and the lack of alpha or paired-chain data limited which features could be detected. Because some donors lacked HLA typing at each locus, the association tests relied only on the typed subset. Because counts were too low, more than 15 rarely observed V segments, including chromosome 9 orphons, were excluded from the earlier analysis of around 590 of the donors. A later analysis found that HLA-associated TCR beta chains were more clonally expanded and had lower generation probabilities than equally common non-associated chains. The classifier was reported to diagnose cytomegalovirus status with high specificity and sensitivity in both the original and validation cohorts. Roughly uniform sequencing depth across donors was assumed in presence/absence analyses, although this assumption may not hold. According to the authors, the approach could potentially be generalized to other disease states and immunological phenotypes. Assigning TCR associations to individual alleles was difficult when HLA alleles, especially DR and DQ, strongly co-occurred.

Library creation used the immunoSEQ multiplex PCR assay. For the multiplex PCR, a mixture combining 60 forward primers for TCR Vbeta segments and 13 reverse primers for TCR Jbeta segments was used. Amplification of the CDR3 region of rearranged TCR beta genes was performed with a multiplex PCR assay on genomic DNA. The Illumina HiSeq System was used to sequence the amplified TCR beta libraries as 87-base-pair reads. The study's processing was this. A later analysis counted about 80 million unique TCR beta chains across the 640 or so repertoires, and some 11 million of these chains were shared by at least two donors. To remove PCR and sequencing errors, raw reads were error-corrected and collapsed into unique sequences using a nearest-neighbor algorithm that merged closely related sequences. V, D and J gene segments were assigned by aligning CDR3 sequences to IMGT reference sequences. For a sequence to be retained, at least a six-nucleotide match to both a V gene segment and a J gene segment was required. Rearrangements were called productive when the CDR3 lacked stop codons and stayed in frame with V and J; all others were non-productive. CDR3 was defined by IMGT convention, running from the second conserved V-encoded cysteine to the conserved J-encoded phenylalanine. Sequences without an unambiguous match to a single V gene segment were excluded from the earlier analysis of over 500 of the donors. In an earlier analysis of 587 of the donors, V segments were called functional above 56.7% productive rearrangements and were called segregating when the between-donor standard deviation exceeded 5%. A statistical classification framework was built for diagnosing cytomegalovirus status from the catalog of TCR beta chain sequences. In a later analysis, TCR nucleotide sequences were compared against IMGT/GENE-DB human TR gene sequences so that V and J genes could be assigned. Using the TCRdist pipeline, a later analysis assigned CDR3 sequences along with most-parsimonious VDJ recombination scenarios. In a later analysis, each TCR beta chain was defined by its CDR3 amino acid sequence together with its V-gene family, and reads lacking a unique V-gene family were excluded. In a later analysis, a few hundred highly shared, low-generation-probability nucleotide sequences were removed to address suspected cross-contamination and a sequencing artifact. In a later analysis, a clonal expansion index was calculated for each public chain from normalized within-repertoire ranks of inferred template counts. In a later analysis, generation probabilities were computed using a VDJ recombination model fitted to out-of-frame rearrangements, and the results were checked against IGoR. Hypergeometric tests were used in a later analysis to score TCR-TCR, TCR-HLA and TCR-CMV co-occurrence, with a repertoire-size bias correction applied to the TCR pairs. False discovery rates were estimated in a later analysis by permuting HLA or CMV assignments 20 times. In a later analysis, co-occurring TCRs were grouped using DBSCAN, with TCRdist sequence similarity added in when clustering inside HLA-allele-positive subsets. Repertoires with fewer than 30,000 or more than 120,000 public chains, plus five repertoires with anomalous nucleotide sharing, were excluded from co-occurrence clustering. Imported from immuneACCESS, the table was reduced by TCRdb to in-frame sequences with V and J called. These copies leave out some clones; in studies compared against another copy, an unresolved V gene accounts for under half, and the cause of the remainder is not known. V and J calls and clone size are as listed in that table; D and trimming were resolved from the DNA. In all, the sample holds some 150,000 clones, and less than 85% of those were seen once. More than 1.5% of the sample comes from the top ten.

CDR1 and CDR2 are read off the germline V gene as SGHRS and YFSETQ. From cysteine to phenylalanine, the CDR3 is 13 amino acids long. The retained sequence is limited to the CDR3, 39 bases, with the frame set at the first base. Relative to germline, V is 4 bases shorter and J is 4 bases shorter, with 9 bases between their ends. The sequence derives from a man aged 35-49 years in good health and CMV-seronegative. The sequenced sample consisted of PBMCs. Recombination linked TRBV5-1 to TRBJ2-1; matching of 6 bases hints at TRBD2 as the D gene. The DNA is as follows: TGCGCCAGCAGCGGGGACTCATACAATGAGCAGTTCTTC. Translated, it reads CASSGDSYNEQFF.